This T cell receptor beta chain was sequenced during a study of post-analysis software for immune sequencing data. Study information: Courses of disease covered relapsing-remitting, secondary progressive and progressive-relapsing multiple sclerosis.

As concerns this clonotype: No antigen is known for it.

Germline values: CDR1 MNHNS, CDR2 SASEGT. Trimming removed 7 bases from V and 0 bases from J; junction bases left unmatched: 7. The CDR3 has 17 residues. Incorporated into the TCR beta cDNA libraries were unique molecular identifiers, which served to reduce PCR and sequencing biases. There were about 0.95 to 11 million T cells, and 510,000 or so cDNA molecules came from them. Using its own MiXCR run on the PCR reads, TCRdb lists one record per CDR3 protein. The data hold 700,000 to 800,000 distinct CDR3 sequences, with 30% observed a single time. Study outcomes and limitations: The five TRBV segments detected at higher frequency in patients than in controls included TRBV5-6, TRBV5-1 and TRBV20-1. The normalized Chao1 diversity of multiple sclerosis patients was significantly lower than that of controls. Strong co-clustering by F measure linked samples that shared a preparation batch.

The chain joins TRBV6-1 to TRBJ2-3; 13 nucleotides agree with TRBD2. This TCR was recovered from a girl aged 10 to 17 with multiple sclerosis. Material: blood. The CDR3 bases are TGTGCCAGCACTATGACTAGCGGGGGGACTAGCACAGATACGCAGTATTTT. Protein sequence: CASTMTSGGTSTDTQYF.